Sequencing of this TCR beta chain was carried out in a study of blood T cell repertoires in COVID-19. Whole-study context: Sites in the United States, Italy and Spain provided acute and convalescent COVID-19 samples. From T cells, B-cell-depleted T cells, or PBMCs came the material, which was cDNA or gDNA.

Original processing methods: Estimated nucleated cell counts came from reference gene primer amplification. Some clones are missing from TCRdb's copy, which holds only in-frame ones; the method was immunoSEQ multiplex PCR. The DNA was the basis for D and trimming; V, J and clone size are from that table. The sample has hundreds of thousands of clones; about nine tenths are singletons. This clone was counted only a few times. The sample has other DNA sequences that encode this CDR3 too. Cohort 3 donors counted as recovered after two negative PCRs, clearance, or resolved symptoms. The sequence was collected from a man aged 60 to 69 who had recovered from COVID-19. Sequencing was performed on PBMCs or T cells enriched from blood (not recorded which).

The CDR3 loop reads CAWTVGQGWTEAFF. CDR3 DNA: TGTGCCTGGACAGTAGGACAGGGGTGGACTGAAGCTTTCTTT. V is TRBV30 and J is TRBJ1-1; the match to TRBD1 covers 9 bases. Germline loops: CDR1 GTSNPN, CDR2 SVGIG (reference sequence). With V trimmed by 4 bases and J by 5 bases, 8 bases remained unmatched. The CDR3 is made up of 14 amino acids.